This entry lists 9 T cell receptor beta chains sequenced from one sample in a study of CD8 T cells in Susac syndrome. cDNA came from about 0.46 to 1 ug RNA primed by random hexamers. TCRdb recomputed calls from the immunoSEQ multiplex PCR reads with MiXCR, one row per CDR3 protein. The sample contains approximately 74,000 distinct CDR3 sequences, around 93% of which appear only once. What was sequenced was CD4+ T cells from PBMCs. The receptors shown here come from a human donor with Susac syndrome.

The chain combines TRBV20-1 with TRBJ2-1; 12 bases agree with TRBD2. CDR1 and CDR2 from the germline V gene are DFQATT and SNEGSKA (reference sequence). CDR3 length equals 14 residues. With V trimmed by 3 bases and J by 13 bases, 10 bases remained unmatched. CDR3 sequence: CSARTSGSPPFQFF. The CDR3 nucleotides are TGCAGTGCTAGGACTAGCGGGAGTCCACCCTTTCAGTTCTTC.

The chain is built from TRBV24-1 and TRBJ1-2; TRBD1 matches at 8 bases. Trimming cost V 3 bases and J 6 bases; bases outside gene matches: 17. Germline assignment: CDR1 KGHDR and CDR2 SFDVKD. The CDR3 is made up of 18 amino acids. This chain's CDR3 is CATSDVSGTGRRQDGYTF. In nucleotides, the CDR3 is TGTGCCACCAGTGATGTCTCCGGGACAGGACGAAGACAAGATGGCTACACCTTC.

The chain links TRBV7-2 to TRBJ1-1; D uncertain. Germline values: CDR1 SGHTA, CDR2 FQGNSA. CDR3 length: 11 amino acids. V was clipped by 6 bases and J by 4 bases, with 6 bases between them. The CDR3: CASSIRTEAFF. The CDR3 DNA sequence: TGTGCCAGCAGTATCCGCACTGAAGCTTTCTTT. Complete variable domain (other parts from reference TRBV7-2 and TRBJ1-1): GAGVSQSPSNKVTEKGKDVELRCDPISGHTALYWYRQSLGQGLEFLIYFQGNSAPDKSGLPSDRFSAERTGGSVSTLTIQRTQQEDSAVYLCASSIRTEAFFGQGTRLTVV.

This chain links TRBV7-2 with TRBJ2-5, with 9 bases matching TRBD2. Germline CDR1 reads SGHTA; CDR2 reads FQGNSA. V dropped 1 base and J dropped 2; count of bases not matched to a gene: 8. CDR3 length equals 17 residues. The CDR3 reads CASSLVLRLAGQETQYF. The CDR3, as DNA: TGTGCCAGCAGCTTAGTATTGCGGCTAGCGGGGCAAGAGACCCAGTACTTC.

CDR3 sequence: CAWSVQVRDSSSYEQYF. The CDR3 region has the DNA TGTGCCTGGAGTGTACAGGTTCGGGACAGCAGCTCCTACGAGCAGTACTTC. This chain links TRBV30 with TRBJ2-7; TRBD1 agrees at 7 bases. CDR3 length: 17 residues. Per germline, CDR1 GTSNPN and CDR2 SVGIG (reference sequence). The ends lost 0 bases at V and 0 bases at J; junction bases unmatched: 11.

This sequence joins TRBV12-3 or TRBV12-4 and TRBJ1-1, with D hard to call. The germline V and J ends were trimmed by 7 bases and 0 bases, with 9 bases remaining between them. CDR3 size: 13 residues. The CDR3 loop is CASTPNVNTEAFF. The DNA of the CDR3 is TGTGCCAGCACCCCCAACGTGAACACTGAAGCTTTCTTT.

The CDR3 DNA is TGCAGTGCCAGGGACCGAACCTACGAGCAGTACTTC. Translating gives CSARDRTYEQYF. The J gene is TRBJ2-7, the V gene TRBV20-1; the D gene could be TRBD1 or TRBD2 (5 bases each). V lost 6 bases to trimming and J lost 2 bases, with 11 bases between them. Germline loops: CDR1 DFQATT, CDR2 SNEGSKA (reference sequence). This CDR3 is built from 12 residues.

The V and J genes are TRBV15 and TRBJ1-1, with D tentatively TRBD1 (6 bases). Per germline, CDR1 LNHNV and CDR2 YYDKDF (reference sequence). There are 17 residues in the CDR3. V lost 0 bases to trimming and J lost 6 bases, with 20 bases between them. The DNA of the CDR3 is TGTGCCACCAGCAGAGATCGCCTGACCAGAGGGGGGGCTGAAGCTTTCTTT. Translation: CATSRDRLTRGGAEAFF.

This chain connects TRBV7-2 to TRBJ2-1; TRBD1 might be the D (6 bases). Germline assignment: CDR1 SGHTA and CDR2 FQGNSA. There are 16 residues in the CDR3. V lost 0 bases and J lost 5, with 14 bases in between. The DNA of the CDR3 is TGTGCCAGCAGCTTAGCGGCCGGGACAAGCAACAATGAGCAGTTCTTC. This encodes CASSLAAGTSNNEQFF.